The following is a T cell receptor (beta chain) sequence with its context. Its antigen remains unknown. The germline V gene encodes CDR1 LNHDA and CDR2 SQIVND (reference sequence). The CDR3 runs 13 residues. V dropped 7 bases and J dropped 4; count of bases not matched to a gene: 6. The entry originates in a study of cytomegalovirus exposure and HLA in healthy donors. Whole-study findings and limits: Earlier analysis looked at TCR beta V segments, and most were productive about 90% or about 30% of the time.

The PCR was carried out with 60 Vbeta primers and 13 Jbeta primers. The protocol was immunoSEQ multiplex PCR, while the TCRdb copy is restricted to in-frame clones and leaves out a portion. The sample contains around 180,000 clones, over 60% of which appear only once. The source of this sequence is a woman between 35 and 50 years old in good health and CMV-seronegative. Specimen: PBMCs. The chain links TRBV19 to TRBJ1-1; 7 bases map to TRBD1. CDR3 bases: TGTGCCAGTATGGTCTCAGGGGGCACTGAAGCTTTCTTT. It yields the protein CASMVSGGTEAFF.